This TCR beta chain was recorded in a study of blood T cells in healthy people across ages. Overall study results and limits: Because sorting was not performed, PBMCs prevented conclusive naive versus antigen-experienced comparison. Donors of long life had a larger count of naive CD4+ cells and greater diversity than aged donors. A roughly linear fall in TCR beta diversity per million T cells was seen with increasing age.

A few counts support this clonotype. The antigen is unknown. In germline, CDR1 is MDHEN, CDR2 SYDVKM. There are 13 residues in the CDR3. V gave up 2 bases and J gave up 8 bases; unmatched junction bases: 5. Primers used in a second PCR of roughly 7 to 12 cycles were a sample-barcoded 5' primer and a J-beta primer mix. TCRdb reprocessed the 5' RACE reads with MiXCR, giving one entry per CDR3 protein. The sample consists of 1,800,000 or so distinct CDR3 sequences, roughly two fifths of them appearing once. There were at least 5.5 micrograms of total RNA extracted from every sample. The V call is TRBV28, the J call TRBJ1-2, with 7 nucleotides matching TRBD1. Sequencing used blood. The source of this sequence is a human donor in good health. CDR3 loop: CASSLRDRRGYTF. The CDR3 nucleotides read TGTGCCAGCAGTTTAAGGGACAGACGGGGCTACACCTTC.